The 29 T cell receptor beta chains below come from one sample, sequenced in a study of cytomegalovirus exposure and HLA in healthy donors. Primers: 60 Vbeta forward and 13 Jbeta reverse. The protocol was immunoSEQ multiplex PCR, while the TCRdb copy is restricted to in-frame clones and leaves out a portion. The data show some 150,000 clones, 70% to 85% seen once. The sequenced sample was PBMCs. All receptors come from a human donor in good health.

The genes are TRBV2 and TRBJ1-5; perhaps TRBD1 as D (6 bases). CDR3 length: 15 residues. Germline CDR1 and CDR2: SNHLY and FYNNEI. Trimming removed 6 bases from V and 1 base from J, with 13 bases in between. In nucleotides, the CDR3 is TGTGCCAGCAGCCAGGGACACGCCAGCAATCAGCCCCAGCATTTT. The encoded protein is CASSQGHASNQPQHF.

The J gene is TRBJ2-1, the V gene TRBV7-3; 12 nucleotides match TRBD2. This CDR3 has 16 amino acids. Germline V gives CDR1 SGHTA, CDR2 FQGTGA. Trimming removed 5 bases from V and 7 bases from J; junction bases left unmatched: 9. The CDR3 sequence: CASSILLAGGLNEQFF. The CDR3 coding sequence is TGTGCCAGCAGCATTCTTCTAGCGGGGGGGCTGAATGAGCAGTTCTTC.

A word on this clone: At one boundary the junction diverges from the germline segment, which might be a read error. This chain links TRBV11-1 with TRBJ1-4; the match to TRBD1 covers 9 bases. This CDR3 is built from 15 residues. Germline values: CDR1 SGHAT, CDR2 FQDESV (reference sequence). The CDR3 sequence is CAGSGLTGGGEKLFF. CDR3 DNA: TGTGCCGGCAGCGGATTGACAGGGGGAGGCGAAAAACTGTTTTTT.

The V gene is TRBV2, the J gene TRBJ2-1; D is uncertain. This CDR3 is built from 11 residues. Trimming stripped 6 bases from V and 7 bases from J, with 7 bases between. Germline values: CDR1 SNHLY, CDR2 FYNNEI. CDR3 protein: CASSVANEQFF. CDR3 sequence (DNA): TGTGCCAGCAGCGTAGCAAATGAGCAGTTCTTC.

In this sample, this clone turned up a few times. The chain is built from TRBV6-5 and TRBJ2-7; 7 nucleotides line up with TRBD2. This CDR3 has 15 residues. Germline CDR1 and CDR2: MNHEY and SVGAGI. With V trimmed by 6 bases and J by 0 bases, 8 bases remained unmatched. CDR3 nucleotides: TGTGCCAGCAGGATTAGGGGACTATCCTCCTACGAGCAGTACTTC. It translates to CASRIRGLSSYEQYF.

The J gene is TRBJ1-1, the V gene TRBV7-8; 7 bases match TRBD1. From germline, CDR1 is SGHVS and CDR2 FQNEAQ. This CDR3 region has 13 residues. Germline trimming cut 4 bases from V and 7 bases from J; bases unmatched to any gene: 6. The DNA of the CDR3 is TGTGCCAGCAGCTCGACAGGGAGTGGTGAAGCTTTCTTT. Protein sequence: CASSSTGSGEAFF. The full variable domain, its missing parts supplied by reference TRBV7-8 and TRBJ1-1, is GAGVSQSPRYKVAKRGQDVALRCDPISGHVSLFWYQQALGQGPEFLTYFQNEAQLDKSGLPSDRFFAERPEGSVSTLKIQRTQQEDSAVYLCASSSTGSGEAFFGQGTRLTVV.

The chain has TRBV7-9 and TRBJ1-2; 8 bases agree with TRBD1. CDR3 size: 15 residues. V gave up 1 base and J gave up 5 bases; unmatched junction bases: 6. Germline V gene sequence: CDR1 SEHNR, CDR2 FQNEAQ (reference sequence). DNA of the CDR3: TGTGCCAGCAGCTTAGACAACAGGGGGAGATATGGCTACACCTTC. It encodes CASSLDNRGRYGYTF.

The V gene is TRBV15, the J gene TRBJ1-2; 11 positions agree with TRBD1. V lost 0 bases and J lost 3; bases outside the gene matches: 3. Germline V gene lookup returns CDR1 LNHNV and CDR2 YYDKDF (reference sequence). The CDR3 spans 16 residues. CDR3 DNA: TGTGCCACCAGCAGAGATTGGGACAGGGGGTACTATGGCTACACCTTC. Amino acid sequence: CATSRDWDRGYYGYTF.

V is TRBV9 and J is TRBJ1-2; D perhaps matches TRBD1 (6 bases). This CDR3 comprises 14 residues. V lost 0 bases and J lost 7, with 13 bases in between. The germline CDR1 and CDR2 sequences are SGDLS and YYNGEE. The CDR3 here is CASSVGGGLCGYTF. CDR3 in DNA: TGTGCCAGCAGCGTAGGCGGGGGGCTTTGTGGCTACACCTTC.

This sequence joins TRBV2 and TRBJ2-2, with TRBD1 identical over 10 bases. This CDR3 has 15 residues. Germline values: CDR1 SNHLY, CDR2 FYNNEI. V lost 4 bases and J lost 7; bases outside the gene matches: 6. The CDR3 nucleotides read TGTGCCAGCAGTGGGACAGGGGGGAGAGTCGGGGAGCTGTTTTTT. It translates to CASSGTGGRVGELFF.

CDR3 sequence reads: CASRNIFGGNSPLHF. CDR3 sequence (DNA): TGTGCCAGCAGAAACATATTCGGCGGTAATTCACCCCTCCACTTT. V usage is TRBV7-2 and J usage is TRBJ1-6; D not resolved. The CDR3 totals 15 residues. V was clipped by 6 bases and J by 6 bases, with 15 bases between them. Germline lookup yields CDR1 SGHTA and CDR2 FQGNSA.

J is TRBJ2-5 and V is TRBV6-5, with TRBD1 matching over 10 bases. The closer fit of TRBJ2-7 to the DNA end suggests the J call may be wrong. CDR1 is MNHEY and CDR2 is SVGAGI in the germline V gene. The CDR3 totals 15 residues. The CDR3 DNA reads TGTGCCAGCAGTTACTCAGGGACAGGGGACTACGAGCAGTACTTC. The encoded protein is CASSYSGTGDYEQYF.

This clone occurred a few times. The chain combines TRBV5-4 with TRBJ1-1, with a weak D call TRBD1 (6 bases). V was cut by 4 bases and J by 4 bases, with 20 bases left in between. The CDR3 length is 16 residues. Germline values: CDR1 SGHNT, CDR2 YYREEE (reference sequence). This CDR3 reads CASSVFGGGGGTEAFF. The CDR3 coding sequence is TGTGCCAGCAGCGTCTTTGGTGGTGGGGGCGGCACTGAAGCTTTCTTT.

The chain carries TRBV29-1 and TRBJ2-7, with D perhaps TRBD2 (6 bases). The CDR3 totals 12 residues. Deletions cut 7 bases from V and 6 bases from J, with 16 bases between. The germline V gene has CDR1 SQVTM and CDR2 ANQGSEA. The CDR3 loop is CSARNRGTEQYF. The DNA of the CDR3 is TGCAGCGCTCGAAACCGGGGGACCGAGCAGTACTTC.

This CDR3 is CASSIGRLAGGPSETQYF. The CDR3 nucleotides read TGTGCCAGTAGTATAGGGAGACTAGCGGGGGGGCCATCGGAGACCCAGTACTTC. The V gene is TRBV19, the J gene TRBJ2-5; TRBD2 agrees at 14 bases. CDR1 LNHDA and CDR2 SQIVND come from the germline V gene (reference sequence). The V segment lost 1 base and the J segment 5 bases; nucleotides outside the gene matches: 9. This CDR3 comprises 18 residues.

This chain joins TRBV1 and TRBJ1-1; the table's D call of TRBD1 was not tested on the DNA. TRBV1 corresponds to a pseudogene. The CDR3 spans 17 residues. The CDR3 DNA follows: TGCACCAGCAGCCCGACAGGGGGCGTGGGGGCGAACACTGAAGCTTTCTTT. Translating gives CTSSPTGGVGANTEAFF.

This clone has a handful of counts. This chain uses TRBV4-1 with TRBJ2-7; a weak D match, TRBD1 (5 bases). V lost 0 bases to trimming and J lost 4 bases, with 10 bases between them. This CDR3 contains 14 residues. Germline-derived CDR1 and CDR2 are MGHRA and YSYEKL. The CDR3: CASSQEPGNYEQYF. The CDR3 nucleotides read TGCGCCAGCAGCCAAGAACCAGGGAATTACGAGCAGTACTTC.

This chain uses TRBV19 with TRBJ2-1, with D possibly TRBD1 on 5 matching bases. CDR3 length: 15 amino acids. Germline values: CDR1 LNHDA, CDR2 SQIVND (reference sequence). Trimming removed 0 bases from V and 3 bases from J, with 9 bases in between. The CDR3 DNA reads TGTGCCAGTAGTATAGAGGTCAGGGTCTACAATGAGCAGTTCTTC. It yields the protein CASSIEVRVYNEQFF. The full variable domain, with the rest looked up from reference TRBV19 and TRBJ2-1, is DGGITQSPKYLFRKEGQNVTLSCEQNLNHDAMYWYRQDPGQGLRLIYYSQIVNDFQKGDIAEGYSVSREKKESFPLTVTSAQKNPTAFYLCASSIEVRVYNEQFFGPGTRLTVL.

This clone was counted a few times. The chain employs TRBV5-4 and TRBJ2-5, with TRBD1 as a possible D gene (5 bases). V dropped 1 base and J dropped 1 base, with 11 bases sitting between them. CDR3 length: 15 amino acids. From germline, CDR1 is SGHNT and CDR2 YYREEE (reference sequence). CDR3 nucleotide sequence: TGTGCCAGCAGCTTGTGGGCCAGGGCCCAAGAGACCCAGTACTTC. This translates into CASSLWARAQETQYF.

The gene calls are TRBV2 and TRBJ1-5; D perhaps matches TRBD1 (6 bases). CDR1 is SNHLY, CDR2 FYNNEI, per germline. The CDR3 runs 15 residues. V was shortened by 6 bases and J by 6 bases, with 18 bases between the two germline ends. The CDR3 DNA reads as TGTGCCAGCAGCCAAAGAGGGGGGGGCGGTCAGCCCCAGCATTTT. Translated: CASSQRGGGGQPQHF.

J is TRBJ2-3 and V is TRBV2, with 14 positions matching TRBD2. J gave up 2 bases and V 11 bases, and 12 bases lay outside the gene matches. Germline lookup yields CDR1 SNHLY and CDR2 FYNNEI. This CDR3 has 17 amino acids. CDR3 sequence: CALTPGLAGGLTDTQYF. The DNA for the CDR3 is TGTGCCTTGACCCCCGGACTAGCGGGGGGCCTCACAGATACGCAGTATTTT.

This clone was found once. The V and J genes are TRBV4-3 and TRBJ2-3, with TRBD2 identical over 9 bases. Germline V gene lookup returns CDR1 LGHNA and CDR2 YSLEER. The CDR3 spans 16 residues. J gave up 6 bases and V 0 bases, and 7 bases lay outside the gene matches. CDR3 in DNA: TGCGCCAGCAGCCAAGATGAAGCGGGGGGCGGGGATACGCAGTATTTT. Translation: CASSQDEAGGGDTQYF.

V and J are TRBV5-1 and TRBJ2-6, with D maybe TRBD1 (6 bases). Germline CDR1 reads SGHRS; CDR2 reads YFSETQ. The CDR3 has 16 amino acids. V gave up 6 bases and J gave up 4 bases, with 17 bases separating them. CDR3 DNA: TGCGCCAGCACCCCCAGGGGCTTAGGAGGGGCCAACGTCCTGACTTTC. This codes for CASTPRGLGGANVLTF.

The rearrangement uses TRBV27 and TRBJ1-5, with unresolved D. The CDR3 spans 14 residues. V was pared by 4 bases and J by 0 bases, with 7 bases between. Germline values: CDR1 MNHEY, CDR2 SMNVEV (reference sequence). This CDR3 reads CASSSRDSNQPQHF. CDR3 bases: TGTGCCAGCAGTTCCCGGGATAGCAATCAGCCCCAGCATTTT.

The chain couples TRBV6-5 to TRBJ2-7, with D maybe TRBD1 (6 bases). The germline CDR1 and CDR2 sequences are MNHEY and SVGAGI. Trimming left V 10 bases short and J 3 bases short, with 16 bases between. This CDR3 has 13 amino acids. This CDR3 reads CATGLDRDYEQYF. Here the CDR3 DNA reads TGTGCCACCGGCCTGGACAGAGACTACGAGCAGTACTTC.

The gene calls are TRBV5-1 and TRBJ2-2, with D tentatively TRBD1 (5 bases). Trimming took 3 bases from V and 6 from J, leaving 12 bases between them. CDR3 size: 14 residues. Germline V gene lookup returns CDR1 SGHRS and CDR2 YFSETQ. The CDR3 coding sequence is TGCGCCAGCAGCTCTCAGGGTTTCGCCGGGGAGCTGTTTTTT. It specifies CASSSQGFAGELFF.

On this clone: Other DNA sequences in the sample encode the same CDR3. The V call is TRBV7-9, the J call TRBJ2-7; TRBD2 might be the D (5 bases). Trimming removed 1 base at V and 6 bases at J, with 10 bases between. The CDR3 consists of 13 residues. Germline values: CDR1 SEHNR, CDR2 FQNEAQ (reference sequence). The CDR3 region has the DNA TGTGCCAGCAGCTTAGGAGGGCAGGTCGAGCAGTACTTC. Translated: CASSLGGQVEQYF.

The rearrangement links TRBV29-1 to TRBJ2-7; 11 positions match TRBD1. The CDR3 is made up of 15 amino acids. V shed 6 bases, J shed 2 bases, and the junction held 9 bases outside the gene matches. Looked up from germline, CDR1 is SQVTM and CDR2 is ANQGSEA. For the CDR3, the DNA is TGCAGCGTCAACCGGGACAGGGGGTTTACCTACGAGCAGTACTTC. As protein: CSVNRDRGFTYEQYF.

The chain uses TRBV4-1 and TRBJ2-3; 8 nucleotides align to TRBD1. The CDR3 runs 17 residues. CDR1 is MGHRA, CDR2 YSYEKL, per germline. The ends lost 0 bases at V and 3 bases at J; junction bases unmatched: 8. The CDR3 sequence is CASSQEGAGGQTDTQYF. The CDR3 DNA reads TGCGCCAGCAGCCAAGAAGGGGCAGGGGGCCAGACAGATACGCAGTATTTT.